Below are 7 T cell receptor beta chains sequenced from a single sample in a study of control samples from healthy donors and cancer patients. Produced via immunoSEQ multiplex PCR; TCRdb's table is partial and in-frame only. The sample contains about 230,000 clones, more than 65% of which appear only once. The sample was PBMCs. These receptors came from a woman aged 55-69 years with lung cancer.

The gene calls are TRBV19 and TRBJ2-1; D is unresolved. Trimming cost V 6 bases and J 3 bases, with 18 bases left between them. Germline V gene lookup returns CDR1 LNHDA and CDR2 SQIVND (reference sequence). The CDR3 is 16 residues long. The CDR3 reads CASSSILTYYYNEQFF. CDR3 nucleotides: TGTGCCAGTAGCTCAATCCTAACCTATTACTACAATGAGCAGTTCTTC. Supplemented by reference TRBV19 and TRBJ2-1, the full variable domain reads DGGITQSPKYLFRKEGQNVTLSCEQNLNHDAMYWYRQDPGQGLRLIYYSQIVNDFQKGDIAEGYSVSREKKESFPLTVTSAQKNPTAFYLCASSSILTYYYNEQFFGPGTRLTVL.

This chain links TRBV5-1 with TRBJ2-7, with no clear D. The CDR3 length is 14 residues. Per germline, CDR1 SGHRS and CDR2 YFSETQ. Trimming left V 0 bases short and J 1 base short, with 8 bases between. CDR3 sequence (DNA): TGCGCCAGCAGCTTGGCGGCACGGTCCTACGAGCAGTACTTC. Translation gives CASSLAARSYEQYF.

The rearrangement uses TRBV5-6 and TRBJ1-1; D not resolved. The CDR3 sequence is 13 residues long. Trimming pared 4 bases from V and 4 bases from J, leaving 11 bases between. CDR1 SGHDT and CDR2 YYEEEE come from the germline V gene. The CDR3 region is CASSEFSGTEAFF. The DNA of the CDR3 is TGTGCCAGCAGCGAGTTTTCGGGCACTGAAGCTTTCTTT.

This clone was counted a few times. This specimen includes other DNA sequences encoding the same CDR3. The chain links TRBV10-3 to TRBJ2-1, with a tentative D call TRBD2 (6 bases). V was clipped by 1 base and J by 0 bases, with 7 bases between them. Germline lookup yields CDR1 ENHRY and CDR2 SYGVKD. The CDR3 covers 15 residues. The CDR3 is CAISEFSGSYNEQFF. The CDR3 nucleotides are TGTGCCATCAGTGAGTTTAGCGGCTCCTACAATGAGCAGTTCTTC.

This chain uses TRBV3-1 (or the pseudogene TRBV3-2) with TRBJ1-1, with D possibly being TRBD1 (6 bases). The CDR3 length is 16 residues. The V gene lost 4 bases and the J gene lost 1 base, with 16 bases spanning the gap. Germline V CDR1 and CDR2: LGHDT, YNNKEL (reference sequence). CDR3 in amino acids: CASSPRQASGNTEAFF. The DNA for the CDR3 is TGTGCCAGCAGCCCCCGACAGGCGTCAGGGAACACTGAAGCTTTCTTT.

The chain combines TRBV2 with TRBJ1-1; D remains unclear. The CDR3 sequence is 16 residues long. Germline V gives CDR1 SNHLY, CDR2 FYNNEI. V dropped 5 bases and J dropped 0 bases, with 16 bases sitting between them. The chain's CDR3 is CASSPHGLLMNTEAFF. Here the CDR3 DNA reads TGTGCCAGCAGTCCACACGGACTATTAATGAACACTGAAGCTTTCTTT.

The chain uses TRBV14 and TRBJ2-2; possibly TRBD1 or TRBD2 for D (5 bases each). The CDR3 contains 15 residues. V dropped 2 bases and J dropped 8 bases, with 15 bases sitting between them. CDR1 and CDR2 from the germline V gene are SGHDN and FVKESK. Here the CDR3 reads CASSQLGLAVGELFF. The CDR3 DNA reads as TGTGCCAGCAGCCAATTGGGGCTAGCCGTTGGGGAGCTGTTTTTT.